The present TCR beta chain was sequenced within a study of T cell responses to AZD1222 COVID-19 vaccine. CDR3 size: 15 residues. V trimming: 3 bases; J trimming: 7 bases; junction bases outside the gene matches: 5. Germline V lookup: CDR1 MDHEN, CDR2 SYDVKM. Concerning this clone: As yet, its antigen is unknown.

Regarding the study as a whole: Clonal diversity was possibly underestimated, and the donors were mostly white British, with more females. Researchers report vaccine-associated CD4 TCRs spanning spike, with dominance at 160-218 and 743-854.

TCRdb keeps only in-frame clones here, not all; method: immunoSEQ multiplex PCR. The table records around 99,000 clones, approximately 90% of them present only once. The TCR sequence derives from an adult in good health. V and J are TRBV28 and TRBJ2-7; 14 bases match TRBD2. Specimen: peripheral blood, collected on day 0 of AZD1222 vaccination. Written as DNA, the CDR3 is TGTGCCAGCAGTTTGCGACTAGCGGGAGGGCCAGAGCAGTACTTC. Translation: CASSLRLAGGPEQYF.